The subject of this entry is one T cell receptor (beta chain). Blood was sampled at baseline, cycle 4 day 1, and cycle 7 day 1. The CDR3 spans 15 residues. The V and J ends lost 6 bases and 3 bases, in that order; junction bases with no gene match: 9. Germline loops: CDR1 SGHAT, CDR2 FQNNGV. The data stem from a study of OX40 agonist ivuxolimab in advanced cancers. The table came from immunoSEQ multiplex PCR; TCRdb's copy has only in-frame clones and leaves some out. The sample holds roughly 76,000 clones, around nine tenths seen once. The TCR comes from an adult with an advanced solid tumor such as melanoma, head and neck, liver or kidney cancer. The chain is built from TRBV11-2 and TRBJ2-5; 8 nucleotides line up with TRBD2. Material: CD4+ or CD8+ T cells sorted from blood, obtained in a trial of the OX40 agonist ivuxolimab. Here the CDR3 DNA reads TGTGCCAGCAGTTATAGCGGGGATTCAGAAGAGACCCAGTACTTC. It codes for CASSYSGDSEETQYF.